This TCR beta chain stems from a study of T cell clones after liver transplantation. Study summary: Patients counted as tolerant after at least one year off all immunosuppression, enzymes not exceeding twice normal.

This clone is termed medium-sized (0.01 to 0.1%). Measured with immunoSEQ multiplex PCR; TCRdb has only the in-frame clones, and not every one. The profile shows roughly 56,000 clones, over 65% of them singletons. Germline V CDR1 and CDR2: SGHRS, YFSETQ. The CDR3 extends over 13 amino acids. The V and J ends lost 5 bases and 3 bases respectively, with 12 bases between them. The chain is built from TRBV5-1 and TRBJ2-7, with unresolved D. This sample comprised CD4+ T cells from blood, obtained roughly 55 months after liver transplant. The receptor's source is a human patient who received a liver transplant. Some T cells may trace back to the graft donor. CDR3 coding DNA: TGCGCCAGCAGATCGGAAGTGTACTACGAGCAGTACTTC. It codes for CASRSEVYYEQYF.